The source of this T cell receptor (beta chain) is a study of regulatory T cells in long-lasting Graves disease. Regarding the study as a whole: Having only a small sample size may have limited accuracy.

The sample's time point: newly diagnosed GD, antithyroid drugs for less than 3 months. RNA from PBMCs was the source of the TCR library. This clonotype was recorded many times. Its cognate antigen is unknown. The authors built TCR beta libraries using iRepertoire HTBI primers and Arm-PCR of CDR3 regions. MiXCR was run by TCRdb on the multiplex PCR reads, yielding one entry per CDR3 protein. The sample has more than 300,000 distinct CDR3 sequences, about a sixth seen once. CDR3 size: 16 residues. Germline V lookup: CDR1 SQVTM, CDR2 ANQGSEA. V gave up 0 bases and J gave up 5 bases; unmatched junction bases: 12.

Material: peripheral blood mononuclear cells (PBMCs), obtained at new diagnosis, from a patient treated with antithyroid drugs. This clonotype originated in a female donor with Graves disease. The chain joins TRBV29-1 to TRBJ1-1, with 7 bases that match TRBD1. CDR3 sequence (DNA): TGCAGCGTTGAAGAACATACAGGGGTACGGAGGACTGAAGCTTTCTTT. The encoded protein is CSVEEHTGVRRTEAFF.